This T cell receptor beta chain was identified in a study of blood T cell repertoires in COVID-19. Across the study: Some COVID-19 samples were acute and others convalescent; all came from the United States, Italy and Spain. In each case, the material was cDNA or gDNA derived from T cells, B-cell-depleted T cells, or PBMCs.

Under the authors' procedure: Estimates of nucleated cell counts were drawn from the amplification of reference gene primers. Using immunoSEQ multiplex PCR, the repertoire was profiled, and TCRdb retains in-frame clones only, with some absent. Clone size and the V and J calls come from that table; the DNA yielded D and trimming. The sample records 110,000 to 150,000 clones, approximately 80% being singletons. The CDR3 is 15 residues long. J lost 7 bases, V lost 0 bases, and 4 bases had no gene match. The germline CDR1 and CDR2 sequences are MNHEY and SVGAGI. What was sequenced was peripheral blood. The genes are TRBV6-5 and TRBJ1-4, with TRBD1 matching 8 bases. This receptor was obtained from an older man who had recovered from COVID-19. This CDR3 reads CASSYSRGLVEKLFF. The CDR3 DNA reads as TGTGCCAGCAGTTACTCCAGGGGGCTTGTTGAAAAACTGTTTTTT.